The 20 T cell receptor beta chains presented below share a single source sample, sequenced in a study of OX40 agonist ivuxolimab in advanced cancers. TCRdb's copy holds only in-frame clones and misses some; the assay was immunoSEQ multiplex PCR. Here the sample spans about 34,000 clones, around 90% being singletons. This specimen consisted of CD4+ or CD8+ T cells sorted from blood, obtained in a trial of the OX40 agonist ivuxolimab. These TCRs come from an adult with an advanced solid tumor such as melanoma, head and neck, liver or kidney cancer.

This clone appeared a few times. The V gene is TRBV5-4, the J gene TRBJ1-1, with 8 bases that match TRBD1. Germline V gene data show CDR1 as SGHNT and CDR2 as YYREEE (reference sequence). J lost 5 bases, V lost 4 bases, and 13 bases had no gene match. The CDR3 sequence is 16 residues long. The CDR3 region is CASSPKLGQGKTEAFF. DNA for the CDR3: TGTGCCAGCAGCCCCAAATTAGGACAGGGAAAAACTGAAGCTTTCTTT.

This clone showed up just once. The chain is built from TRBV7-2 and TRBJ1-1, with unresolved D. Trimming shortened V by 1 base and J by 7 bases, and 4 bases separated the two germline ends. Germline V lookup: CDR1 SGHTA, CDR2 FQGNSA. CDR3 length: 11 residues. The CDR3 sequence: CASSLENEAFF. As DNA, the CDR3 is TGTGCCAGCAGCTTAGAGAATGAAGCTTTCTTT.

The rearrangement joins TRBV4-2 to TRBJ1-3; D gene ambiguous. The V gene lost 1 base and the J gene lost 0 bases, with 7 bases spanning the gap. The CDR3 length is 15 residues. Germline V gene lookup returns CDR1 LGHNA and CDR2 YNFKEQ. The DNA for the CDR3 is TGTGCCAGCAGCCAAGTTTCGTCCTCTGGAAACACCATATATTTT. Amino acids: CASSQVSSSGNTIYF.

This chain connects TRBV2 to TRBJ1-1, with D unclear. The germline V gene has CDR1 SNHLY and CDR2 FYNNEI. The CDR3 covers 13 residues. Trimming cost V 6 bases and J 1 base, with 9 bases left between them. CDR3 sequence reads: CASRLTENTEAFF. The CDR3 DNA sequence: TGTGCCAGCAGGTTAACAGAGAACACTGAAGCTTTCTTT.

This rearrangement joins TRBV4-2 to TRBJ2-7; 7 positions match TRBD1. CDR3 length: 14 residues. The junction had 4 bases not matched to a gene; V was cut back by 1 base and J by 4 bases. Germline CDR1 reads LGHNA; CDR2 reads YNFKEQ. The CDR3 region is CASSQGQGTYEQYF. As DNA, the CDR3 is TGTGCCAGCAGCCAAGGACAGGGCACGTACGAGCAGTACTTC.

The chain has TRBV5-1 and TRBJ2-1; tentatively, D is TRBD2 (6 bases). Germline V gene sequence: CDR1 SGHRS, CDR2 YFSETQ. Deletions cut 4 bases from V and 4 bases from J, with 15 bases between. The CDR3 consists of 15 residues. The CDR3 DNA sequence: TGCGCCAGCAGCCGGCGGGACCACCAGTACAATGAGCAGTTCTTC. This encodes CASSRRDHQYNEQFF.

In its sample, this clone was seen once. The J gene is TRBJ2-3, the V gene TRBV18; unclear D gene. Trimming took 6 bases from V and 3 from J, leaving 10 bases between them. Germline CDR1 and CDR2: KGHSH and LQKENI. The CDR3 contains 13 residues. DNA for the CDR3: TGTGCCAGCTCCCCCATAAAGACAGATACGCAGTATTTT. Its protein is CASSPIKTDTQYF.

V gene TRBV19 combines with J gene TRBJ2-3; D is possibly TRBD2 (6 bases). Between the trimmed V and J ends, which lost 10 bases and 0 bases, there was a span of 14 bases. This CDR3 region has 14 residues. Germline CDR1 LNHDA, CDR2 SQIVND (reference sequence). The CDR3 reads CATTGVGSTDTQYF. In DNA, the CDR3 is TGTGCCACAACGGGGGTTGGTAGCACAGATACGCAGTATTTT.

This clone occurred once. This chain's CDR3 is CASSDQQGLETQYF. As DNA, the CDR3 is TGTGCCAGCAGCGACCAACAGGGGTTGGAGACCCAGTACTTC. The chain is built from TRBV7-2 and TRBJ2-5; 7 nucleotides align to TRBD1. This CDR3 has 14 amino acids. The trim removed 5 bases at V and 5 bases at J, leaving 8 bases unmatched. Germline-derived CDR1 and CDR2 are SGHTA and FQGNSA.

The V call is TRBV30, the J call TRBJ1-1, with D possibly being TRBD1 (6 bases). The V end lost 4 bases, the J end lost 6 bases, and 18 bases lay between the germline ends. From germline, CDR1 is GTSNPN and CDR2 SVGIG (reference sequence). There are 14 residues in the CDR3. The CDR3, as DNA: TGTGCCTGGACCGAAACAGGGTTTTTCTCTGAAGCTTTCTTT. As protein: CAWTETGFFSEAFF.

The chain combines TRBV6-5 with TRBJ2-1, with 7 bases matching TRBD2. With V trimmed by 4 bases and J by 9 bases, 9 bases remained unmatched. The germline V gene has CDR1 MNHEY and CDR2 SVGAGI. The CDR3 spans 14 residues. The CDR3: CASSSPGTTPEQFF. The CDR3 DNA sequence: TGTGCCAGCAGTTCCCCCGGGACTACCCCTGAGCAGTTCTTC.

The chain couples TRBV5-1 to TRBJ2-1; 9 bases fit TRBD2. The V gene's germline CDR1 is SGHRS and CDR2 YFSETQ. The CDR3 length is 16 residues. With V trimmed by 0 bases and J by 6 bases, 7 bases remained unmatched. The CDR3 spells CASSLEGAGGVNEQFF. CDR3 nucleotides: TGCGCCAGCAGCTTGGAGGGAGCGGGAGGTGTCAATGAGCAGTTCTTC. Full variable domain (remainder filled in from reference TRBV5-1 and TRBJ2-1): KAGVTQTPRYLIKTRGQQVTLSCSPISGHRSVSWYQQTPGQGLQFLFEYFSETQRNKGNFPGRFSGRQFSNSRSEMNVSTLELGDSALYLCASSLEGAGGVNEQFFGPGTRLTVL.

This clone was picked up one time. The chain recombines TRBV7-3 with TRBJ2-1; 11 bases match TRBD2. CDR3 size: 15 residues. V gave up 5 bases and J gave up 7 bases; unmatched junction bases: 7. CDR1 and CDR2 from the germline V gene are SGHTA and FQGTGA. The CDR3 region has the DNA TGTGCCAGCAGCATCTTAGCGGGGGGGCTGAATGAGCAGTTCTTC. Its protein product is CASSILAGGLNEQFF.

The rearrangement uses TRBV15 and TRBJ1-5, with 7 nucleotides matching TRBD1. V lost 5 bases and J lost 4; bases outside the gene matches: 14. The CDR3 runs to 17 residues. In germline, CDR1 is LNHNV, CDR2 YYDKDF (reference sequence). CDR3 DNA: TGTGCCACCAGCCGACGGGGGACAGATACCAAGAATCAGCCCCAGCATTTT. As protein: CATSRRGTDTKNQPQHF.

The chain links TRBV2 to TRBJ2-1; 11 nucleotides agree with TRBD2. Germline CDR1 reads SNHLY; CDR2 reads FYNNEI. This CDR3 contains 15 residues. With V trimmed by 7 bases and J by 10 bases, 12 bases remained unmatched. DNA for the CDR3: TGTGCCAGCAAAGATCTACTAGCGGGAGAGGCGGAGCAGTTCTTC. This translates into CASKDLLAGEAEQFF. Filled out from reference TRBV2 and TRBJ2-1, the complete variable domain reads EPEVTQTPSHQVTQMGQEVILRCVPISNHLYFYWYRQILGQKVEFLVSFYNNEISEKSEIFDDQFSVERPDGSNFTLKIRSTKLEDSAMYFCASKDLLAGEAEQFFGPGTRLTVL.

This clone was seen once. The chain is built from TRBV29-1 and TRBJ2-1; D remains ambiguous. The CDR3 covers 11 residues. Germline lookup yields CDR1 SQVTM and CDR2 ANQGSEA. Trimming pared 7 bases from V and 0 bases from J, leaving 4 bases between. The CDR3 DNA follows: TGCAGCGCTAGCTCCTACAATGAGCAGTTCTTC. Amino acid sequence: CSASSYNEQFF.

This chain links TRBV29-1 with TRBJ2-7, with D hard to call. The end of the DNA is better explained by TRBJ2-1, so the J call may be wrong. Per germline, CDR1 SQVTM and CDR2 ANQGSEA. There are 11 residues in the CDR3. The CDR3 bases are TGCAGCGTAAACCTCAATGACGTGCAGTTCTTC. Its translation: CSVNLNDVQFF.

The genes are TRBV5-1 and TRBJ2-1, with 8 bases aligning to TRBD2. This CDR3 is 17 amino acids long. Losses at the gene ends were 0 bases for V and 0 bases for J; bases not matched to a gene: 5. Germline-derived CDR1 and CDR2 are SGHRS and YFSETQ. CDR3 nucleotides: TGCGCCAGCAGCTTGGTCCTAGCGGGCTACTCCTACAATGAGCAGTTCTTC. Translating it yields CASSLVLAGYSYNEQFF.

V usage is TRBV2 and J usage is TRBJ2-1; D uncertain. This CDR3 is built from 13 residues. CDR1 and CDR2 (germline): SNHLY, FYNNEI. V shed 4 bases and J shed 5 bases, with 9 bases lying between them. CDR3 DNA: TGTGCCAGCAGTGTTACCGTGGACAATGAGCAGTTCTTC. Translation gives CASSVTVDNEQFF.

V is TRBV9 and J is TRBJ1-1, with D unclear. CDR3 length equals 13 residues. Germline CDR1 SGDLS, CDR2 YYNGEE. V was trimmed by 4 bases and J by 2 bases, leaving 9 bases between them. The DNA for the CDR3 is TGTGCCAGCAGCCGAGCACGAAACACTGAAGCTTTCTTT. This codes for CASSRARNTEAFF.